These 21 T cell receptor beta chains share one sample of origin, sequenced in a study of vaccination and CD4 T cells after COVID-19. The study sequenced cultured CD4+ T cell DNA using the Oncomine TCR Beta short-read assay. TCRdb re-derived calls from the PCR reads in MiXCR, one entry per CDR3 protein. The table includes roughly 20,000 distinct CDR3 sequences, less than 65% detected once. Their recognized antigens are unknown. Noted treatment: roughly 11-day PBMC culture with coronavirus spike peptide pools or control peptides (ViraFEST assay). The sample consisted of CD4+ T cells from blood, cultured in vitro. These receptors all come from a human donor who had recovered from COVID-19.

This clonotype was detected only once. The chain links TRBV7-2 to TRBJ2-7, with 10 bases that match TRBD1. The CDR3 is made up of 14 amino acids. V lost 3 bases, J lost 7 bases, and 6 bases stayed unmatched. Germline-derived CDR1 and CDR2 are SGHTA and FQGNSA. The CDR3 bases are TGTGCCAGCAGCTTTAGGGACAGGGGAGGGGAGCAGTACTTC. This translates into CASSFRDRGGEQYF.

The genes are TRBV20-1 and TRBJ1-5; D call uncertain. Germline V gene sequence: CDR1 DFQATT, CDR2 SNEGSKA (reference sequence). This CDR3 comprises 14 residues. Between the trimmed V and J ends, which lost 0 bases and 5 bases, there was a span of 11 bases. For the CDR3, the DNA is TGCAGTGCTAGAGATCGAACACCTGATCAGCCCCAGCATTTT. Its translation is CSARDRTPDQPQHF.

V usage is TRBV30 and J usage is TRBJ2-6; no definite D call. V lost 0 bases and J 0 bases, leaving 6 bases between the germline ends. The germline CDR1 and CDR2 sequences are GTSNPN and SVGIG (reference sequence). The CDR3 is 15 residues long. CDR3 nucleotide sequence: TGTGCCTGGAGTGTACAAAACTCTGGGGCCAACGTCCTGACTTTC. It yields the protein CAWSVQNSGANVLTF.

The chain couples TRBV28 to TRBJ1-1, with 10 bases identical to TRBD1. Looked up from germline, CDR1 is MDHEN and CDR2 is SYDVKM. The CDR3 sequence is 17 residues long. Trimming cost V 6 bases and J 1 base; bases outside gene matches: 11. The CDR3: CASREVGGQGRNTEAFF. The CDR3 region has the DNA TGTGCCAGCAGGGAGGTCGGGGGACAGGGGAGGAACACTGAAGCTTTCTTT. Full variable domain (missing parts from reference TRBV28 and TRBJ1-1): DVKVTQSSRYLVKRTGEKVFLECVQDMDHENMFWYRQDPGLGLRLIYFSYDVKMKEKGDIPEGYSVSREKKERFSLILESASTNQTSMYLCASREVGGQGRNTEAFFGQGTRLTVV.

V is TRBV6-1 and J is TRBJ2-7; TRBD2 matches at 11 bases. V shed 6 bases, J shed 2 bases, and the junction held 0 bases outside the gene matches. The CDR3 spans 13 residues. CDR1 is MNHNS, CDR2 SASEGT, per germline. The CDR3 sequence: CASRTSGTYEQYF. The CDR3 region has the DNA TGTGCCAGCAGGACTAGCGGGACCTACGAGCAGTACTTC.

The rearrangement links TRBV6-1 to TRBJ1-6; no clear D. V gave up 8 bases and J gave up 3 bases, with 14 bases separating them. Per the germline V gene, CDR1 is MNHNS and CDR2 is SASEGT. This CDR3 is built from 15 residues. The CDR3 reads CASAAVSGYNSPLHF. CDR3 DNA sequence: TGTGCCAGCGCCGCGGTCTCGGGCTATAATTCACCCCTCCACTTT.

This clonotype showed up just a few times. The chain links TRBV4-2 to TRBJ1-2; D is unresolved. V shed 1 base and J shed 4 bases, with 7 bases lying between them. The CDR3 totals 13 residues. CDR1 LGHNA and CDR2 YNFKEQ come from the germline V gene. CDR3 DNA: TGTGCCAGCAGCCAAGGTTACGGCTATGGCTACACCTTC. Its translation: CASSQGYGYGYTF.

J is TRBJ2-5 and V is TRBV6-2 or TRBV6-3, with TRBD2 matching 9 bases. V was clipped by 0 bases and J by 1 base; unmatched bases: 9. The CDR3 contains 18 residues. Germline V CDR1 and CDR2: MNHEY, SVGEGT. The CDR3 loop reads CASSYSPLLAGSQETQYF. In DNA form, the CDR3 reads TGTGCCAGCAGTTACTCCCCTCTACTAGCGGGCTCCCAAGAGACCCAGTACTTC.

By proportion, this clonotype is large. The chain employs TRBV20-1 and TRBJ2-7; 12 bases agree with TRBD2. This CDR3 is 15 amino acids long. The germline CDR1 and CDR2 sequences are DFQATT and SNEGSKA (reference sequence). Trimming at V came to 3 bases and at J to 2 bases, leaving 5 bases not matched to a gene. The DNA of the CDR3 is TGCAGTGCTAGCACTAGCGGGAGGACCACCTACGAGCAGTACTTC. Protein sequence: CSASTSGRTTYEQYF.

V gene TRBV24-1 combines with J gene TRBJ2-7; 7 bases map to TRBD1. Germline V CDR1 and CDR2: KGHDR, SFDVKD. This CDR3 contains 15 residues. After removal of 9 bases from V and 1 base from J, the junction contained 11 bases not matched to a gene. The CDR3 is CATEMTGNRSYEQYF. The CDR3 bases are TGTGCCACCGAAATGACAGGGAATAGGTCCTACGAGCAGTACTTC.

This clonotype turned up a few times. The chain uses TRBV12-3 or TRBV12-4 and TRBJ2-5; TRBD2 agrees at 14 bases. The V gene end was trimmed by 5 bases and the J gene end by 5 bases; junction bases not matched to a gene: 7. The CDR3 length is 16 residues. The CDR3 loop is CASSPGTSGSGETQYF. The DNA for the CDR3 is TGTGCCAGCAGTCCAGGGACTAGCGGGAGTGGGGAGACCCAGTACTTC.

This rearrangement joins TRBV18 to TRBJ1-1, with D unresolved. The CDR3 runs to 14 residues. The V gene's germline CDR1 is KGHSH and CDR2 LQKENI. Deletions cut 2 bases from V and 1 base from J, with 8 bases between. In DNA, the CDR3 is TGTGCCAGCTCACCAGGCACCAGGAACACTGAAGCTTTCTTT. Amino acid sequence: CASSPGTRNTEAFF.

The J gene is TRBJ2-5, the V gene TRBV19; perhaps TRBD2 as D (6 bases). Trimming left V 3 bases short and J 7 bases short, with 18 bases between. CDR3 length equals 15 residues. Germline-derived CDR1 and CDR2 are LNHDA and SQIVND (reference sequence). The CDR3 nucleotides read TGTGCCAGTAGTATCGGAGGGCGGGGAATACGGACCCAGTACTTC. The encoded protein is CASSIGGRGIRTQYF. Based on the CDR3 plus reference TRBV19 and TRBJ2-5, the full variable domain is DGGITQSPKYLFRKEGQNVTLSCEQNLNHDAMYWYRQDPGQGLRLIYYSQIVNDFQKGDIAEGYSVSREKKESFPLTVTSAQKNPTAFYLCASSIGGRGIRTQYFGPGTRLLVL.

In its sample, this clonotype was seen a few times. This chain uses TRBV20-1 with TRBJ2-7; TRBD2 matches at 8 bases. V lost 2 bases and J lost 7; bases outside the gene matches: 7. This CDR3 is 13 amino acids long. Per germline, CDR1 DFQATT and CDR2 SNEGSKA (reference sequence). This CDR3 reads CSARRGLVREQYF. Here the CDR3 DNA reads TGCAGTGCTAGAAGGGGACTAGTTCGGGAGCAGTACTTC.

The rearrangement uses TRBV19 and TRBJ2-7; D possibly matches TRBD1 or TRBD2 (5 bases each). The CDR3 runs 14 residues. The germline V and J ends were trimmed by 3 bases and 1 base, with 10 bases remaining between them. Germline CDR1 LNHDA, CDR2 SQIVND (reference sequence). The CDR3 spells CASSIGEGSYEQYF. The CDR3 DNA reads as TGTGCCAGTAGTATTGGTGAGGGGTCCTACGAGCAGTACTTC.

The gene calls are TRBV9 and TRBJ2-1; 8 bases are shared with TRBD2. V dropped 7 bases and J dropped 9; count of bases not matched to a gene: 9. This CDR3 is 13 amino acids long. Germline V CDR1 and CDR2: SGDLS, YYNGEE. The CDR3 DNA reads TGTGCCAGCGGGATAGCGGGAATAAGTGAGCAGTTCTTC. It codes for CASGIAGISEQFF.

The chain has TRBV7-2 and TRBJ2-3, with a weak D call TRBD2 (5 bases). CDR3 length equals 13 residues. Looked up from germline, CDR1 is SGHTA and CDR2 is FQGNSA. V was cut by 4 bases and J by 4 bases, with 9 bases left in between. The CDR3 bases are TGTGCCAGCAGCTCCCTAGCCCCAGATACGCAGTATTTT. Protein: CASSSLAPDTQYF.

This clonotype occurred a few times. The CDR3 is CASSYLGGGSGNTIYF. Written as DNA, the CDR3 is TGTGCCAGCAGTTACCTGGGAGGGGGCTCTGGAAACACCATATATTTT. This chain joins TRBV6-5 and TRBJ1-3; weak D call: TRBD1 (6 bases). Between the trimmed V and J ends, which lost 2 bases and 0 bases, there was a span of 11 bases. This CDR3 contains 16 residues. CDR1 and CDR2 (germline): MNHEY, SVGAGI.

The chain joins TRBV28 to TRBJ1-2; 7 bases fit TRBD1. The germline gives CDR1 MDHEN, CDR2 SYDVKM. The CDR3 sequence is 14 residues long. Unmatched junction bases numbered 8, after V lost 6 bases and J lost 4 bases. CDR3 coding DNA: TGTGCCAGCAGGGTACAGGGGTCTTCCTATGGCTACACCTTC. Translating it yields CASRVQGSSYGYTF.

This clonotype came up a few times. The J gene is TRBJ1-4, the V gene TRBV20-1, with D unclear. The V and J ends lost 3 bases and 8 bases respectively, with 16 bases between them. This CDR3 has 14 amino acids. Germline CDR1 DFQATT, CDR2 SNEGSKA (reference sequence). The CDR3 reads CSAREGRRGEKLFF. The CDR3 nucleotides are TGCAGTGCTAGGGAGGGAAGACGGGGAGAAAAACTGTTTTTT.

This clonotype appeared a few times. The V call is TRBV27, the J call TRBJ1-2, with 8 bases aligning to TRBD1. The germline V gene encodes CDR1 MNHEY and CDR2 SMNVEV (reference sequence). The J segment lost 8 bases and the V segment lost 3 bases, leaving 8 bases of the junction unmatched. The CDR3 runs to 14 residues. DNA for the CDR3: TGTGCCAGCAGTTTTAGTCAGGGGGCAAGGGGCTACACCTTC. This encodes CASSFSQGARGYTF.